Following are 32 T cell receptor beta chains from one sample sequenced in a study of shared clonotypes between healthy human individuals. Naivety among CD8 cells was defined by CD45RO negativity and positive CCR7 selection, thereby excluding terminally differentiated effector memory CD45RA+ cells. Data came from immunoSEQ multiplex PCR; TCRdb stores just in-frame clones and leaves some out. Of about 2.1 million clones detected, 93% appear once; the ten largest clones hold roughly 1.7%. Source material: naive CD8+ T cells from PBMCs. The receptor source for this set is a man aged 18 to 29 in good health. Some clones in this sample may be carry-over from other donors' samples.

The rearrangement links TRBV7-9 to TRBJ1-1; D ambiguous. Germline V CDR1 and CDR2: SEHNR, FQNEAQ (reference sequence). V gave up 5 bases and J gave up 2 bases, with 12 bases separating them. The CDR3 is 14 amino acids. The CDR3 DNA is TGTGCCAGCAGCCCCGCCGGGGTTAACACTGAAGCTTTCTTT. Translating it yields CASSPAGVNTEAFF.

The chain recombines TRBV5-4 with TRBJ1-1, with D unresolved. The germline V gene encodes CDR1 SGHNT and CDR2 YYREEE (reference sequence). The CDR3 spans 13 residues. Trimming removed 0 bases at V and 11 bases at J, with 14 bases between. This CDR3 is CASSLERLAEAFF. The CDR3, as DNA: TGTGCCAGCAGCTTGGAGAGGTTGGCAGAGGCTTTCTTT.

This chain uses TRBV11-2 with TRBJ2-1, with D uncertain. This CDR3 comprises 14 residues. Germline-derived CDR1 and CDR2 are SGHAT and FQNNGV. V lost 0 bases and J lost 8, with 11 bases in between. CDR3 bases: TGTGCCAGCAGCTTAGATGTCGTAGGATATGAGCAGTTCTTC. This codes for CASSLDVVGYEQFF.

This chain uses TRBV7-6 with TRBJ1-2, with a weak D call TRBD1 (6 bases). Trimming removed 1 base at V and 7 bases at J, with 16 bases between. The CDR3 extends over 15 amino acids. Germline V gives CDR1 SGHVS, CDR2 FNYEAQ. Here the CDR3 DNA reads TGTGCCAGCAGCTTAGGGCCTCAGGGGAAGGGTGGCTACACCTTC. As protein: CASSLGPQGKGGYTF.

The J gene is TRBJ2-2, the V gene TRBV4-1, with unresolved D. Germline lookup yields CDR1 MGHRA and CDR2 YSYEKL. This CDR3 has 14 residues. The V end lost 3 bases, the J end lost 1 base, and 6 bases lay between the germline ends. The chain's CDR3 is CASSHRKNTGELFF. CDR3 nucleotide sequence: TGCGCCAGCAGCCATCGGAAGAACACCGGGGAGCTGTTTTTT.

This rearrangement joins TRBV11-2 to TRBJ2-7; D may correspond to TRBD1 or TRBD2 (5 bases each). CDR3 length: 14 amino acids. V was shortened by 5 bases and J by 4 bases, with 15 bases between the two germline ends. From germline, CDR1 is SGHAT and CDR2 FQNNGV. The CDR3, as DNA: TGTGCCAGCAGCCCTTACGGGGACCCTTACGAGCAGTACTTC. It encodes CASSPYGDPYEQYF.

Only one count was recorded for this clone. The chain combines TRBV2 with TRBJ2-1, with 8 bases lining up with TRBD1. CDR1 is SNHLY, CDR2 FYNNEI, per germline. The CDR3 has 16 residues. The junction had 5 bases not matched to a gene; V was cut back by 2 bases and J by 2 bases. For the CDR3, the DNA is TGTGCCAGCAGTGAATGGACAGGGACTCCCTACAATGAGCAGTTCTTC. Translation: CASSEWTGTPYNEQFF.

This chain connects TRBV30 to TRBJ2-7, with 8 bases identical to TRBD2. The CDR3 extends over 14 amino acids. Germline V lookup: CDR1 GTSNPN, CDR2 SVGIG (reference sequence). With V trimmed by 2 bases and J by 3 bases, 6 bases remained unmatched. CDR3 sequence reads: CAWSIGLAVYEQYF. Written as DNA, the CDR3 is TGTGCCTGGAGTATCGGACTAGCAGTCTACGAGCAGTACTTC.

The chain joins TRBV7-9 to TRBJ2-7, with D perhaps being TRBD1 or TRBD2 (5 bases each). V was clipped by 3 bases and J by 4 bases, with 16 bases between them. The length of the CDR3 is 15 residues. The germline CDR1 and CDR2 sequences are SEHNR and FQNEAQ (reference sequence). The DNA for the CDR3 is TGTGCCAGCAGCTTCGGGGCGAATCCGGGGTACGAGCAGTACTTC. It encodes CASSFGANPGYEQYF.

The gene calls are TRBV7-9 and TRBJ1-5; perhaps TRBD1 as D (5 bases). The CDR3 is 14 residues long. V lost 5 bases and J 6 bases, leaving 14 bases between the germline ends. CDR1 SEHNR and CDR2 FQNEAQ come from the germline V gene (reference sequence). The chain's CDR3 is CASSAPGEGQPQHF. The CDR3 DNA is TGTGCCAGCAGCGCCCCGGGGGAGGGTCAGCCCCAGCATTTT.

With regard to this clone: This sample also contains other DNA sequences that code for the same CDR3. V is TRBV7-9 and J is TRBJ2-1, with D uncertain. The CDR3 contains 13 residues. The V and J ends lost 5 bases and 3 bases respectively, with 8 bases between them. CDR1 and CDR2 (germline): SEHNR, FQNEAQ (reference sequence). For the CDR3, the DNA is TGTGCCAGCAGCCCCCCAGGCTACAATGAGCAGTTCTTC. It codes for CASSPPGYNEQFF.

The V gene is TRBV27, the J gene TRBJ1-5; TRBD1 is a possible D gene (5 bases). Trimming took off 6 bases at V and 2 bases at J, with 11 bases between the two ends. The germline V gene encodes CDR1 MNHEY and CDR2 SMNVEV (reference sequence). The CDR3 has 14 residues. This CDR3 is CASSGADGNQPQHF. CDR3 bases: TGTGCCAGCAGCGGGGCGGATGGCAATCAGCCCCAGCATTTT.

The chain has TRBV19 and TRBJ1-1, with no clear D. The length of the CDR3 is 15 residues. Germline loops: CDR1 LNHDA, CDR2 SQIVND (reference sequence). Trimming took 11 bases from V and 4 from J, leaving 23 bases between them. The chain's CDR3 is CASKDSPYEGTEAFF. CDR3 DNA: TGTGCCTCCAAGGATTCCCCGTATGAGGGCACTGAAGCTTTCTTT.

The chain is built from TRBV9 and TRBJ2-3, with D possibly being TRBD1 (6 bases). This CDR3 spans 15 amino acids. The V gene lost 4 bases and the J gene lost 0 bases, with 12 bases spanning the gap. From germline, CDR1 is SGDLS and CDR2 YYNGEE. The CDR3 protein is CASSPGADSTDTQYF. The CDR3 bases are TGTGCCAGCAGCCCAGGGGCAGACAGCACAGATACGCAGTATTTT.

DNA of the CDR3: TGTGCCAGCAGCCATGACGGAGAAGACTCCTACGAGCAGTACTTC. This codes for CASSHDGEDSYEQYF. The chain joins TRBV27 to TRBJ2-7, with D uncertain. Germline values: CDR1 MNHEY, CDR2 SMNVEV (reference sequence). The V end lost 6 bases, the J end lost 0 bases, and 15 bases lay between the germline ends. CDR3 length: 15 residues.

As DNA, the CDR3 is TGTGCCAGCAGTTTATCGGCGGACCACGGGTACAATGAGCAGTTCTTC. Translated: CASSLSADHGYNEQFF. The J gene is TRBJ2-1, the V gene TRBV27; D ambiguous. Germline-derived CDR1 and CDR2 are MNHEY and SMNVEV (reference sequence). The V and J ends lost 0 bases and 4 bases respectively, with 13 bases between them. This CDR3 is 16 amino acids long.

For the CDR3, the DNA is TGTGCCAGCAGTTTCCCCTTCCGGGACAGGGGTAACTATGGCTACACCTTC. It codes for CASSFPFRDRGNYGYTF. V and J are TRBV28 and TRBJ1-2, with TRBD1 matching 10 bases. Trimming at V came to 3 bases and at J to 1 base, leaving 8 bases not matched to a gene. From germline, CDR1 is MDHEN and CDR2 SYDVKM. This CDR3 contains 17 residues.

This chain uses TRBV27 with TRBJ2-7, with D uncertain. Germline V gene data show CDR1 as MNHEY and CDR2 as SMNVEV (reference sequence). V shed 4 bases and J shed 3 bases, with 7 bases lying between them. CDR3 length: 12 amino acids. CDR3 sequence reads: CASSSTYYEQYF. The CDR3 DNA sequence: TGTGCCAGCAGTTCAACCTACTACGAGCAGTACTTC.

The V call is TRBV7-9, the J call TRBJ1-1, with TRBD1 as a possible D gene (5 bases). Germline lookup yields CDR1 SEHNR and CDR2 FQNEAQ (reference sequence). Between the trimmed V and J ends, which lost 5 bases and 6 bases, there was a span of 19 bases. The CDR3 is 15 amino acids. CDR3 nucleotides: TGTGCCAGCAGCCCAAGAGGAGGGACGGGAGCTGAAGCTTTCTTT. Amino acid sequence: CASSPRGGTGAEAFF.

The CDR3 DNA reads as TGCGCCAGCAGTGATAGCGGGGATCCTAACTATGGCTACACCTTC. Its translation: CASSDSGDPNYGYTF. The rearrangement links TRBV5-1 to TRBJ1-2; D not certain. The germline V gene has CDR1 SGHRS and CDR2 YFSETQ. V was shortened by 5 bases and J by 0 bases, with 14 bases between the two germline ends. CDR3 length equals 15 residues.

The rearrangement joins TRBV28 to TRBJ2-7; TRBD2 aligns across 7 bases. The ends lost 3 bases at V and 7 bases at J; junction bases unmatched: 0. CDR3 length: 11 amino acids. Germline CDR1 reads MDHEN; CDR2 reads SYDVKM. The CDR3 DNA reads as TGTGCCAGCAGTTTGCGGGAGGAGCAGTACTTC. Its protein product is CASSLREEQYF. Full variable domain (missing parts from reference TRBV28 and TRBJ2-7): DVKVTQSSRYLVKRTGEKVFLECVQDMDHENMFWYRQDPGLGLRLIYFSYDVKMKEKGDIPEGYSVSREKKERFSLILESASTNQTSMYLCASSLREEQYFGPGTRLTVT.

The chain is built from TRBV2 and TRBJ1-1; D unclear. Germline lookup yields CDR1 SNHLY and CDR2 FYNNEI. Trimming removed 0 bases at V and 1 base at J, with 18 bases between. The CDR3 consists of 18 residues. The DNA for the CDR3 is TGTGCCAGCAGTGAAGCGCTTCGGGGAGTGGGTCCGAACACTGAAGCTTTCTTT. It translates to CASSEALRGVGPNTEAFF.

As DNA, the CDR3 is TGTGCCAGCAGTGAATGGGTAGCGGGAGGGCGCAATGAGCAGTTCTTC. Residues: CASSEWVAGGRNEQFF. J is TRBJ2-1 and V is TRBV2; 11 nucleotides agree with TRBD2. The germline V gene encodes CDR1 SNHLY and CDR2 FYNNEI. V was pared by 2 bases and J by 6 bases, with 6 bases of the junction left unmatched. The CDR3 spans 16 residues.

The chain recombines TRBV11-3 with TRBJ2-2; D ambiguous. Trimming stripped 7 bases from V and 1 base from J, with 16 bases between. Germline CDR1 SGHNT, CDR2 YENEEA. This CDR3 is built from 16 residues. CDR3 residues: CASTTATGLNTGELFF. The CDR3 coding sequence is TGTGCCAGCACCACTGCGACCGGATTGAACACCGGGGAGCTGTTTTTT.

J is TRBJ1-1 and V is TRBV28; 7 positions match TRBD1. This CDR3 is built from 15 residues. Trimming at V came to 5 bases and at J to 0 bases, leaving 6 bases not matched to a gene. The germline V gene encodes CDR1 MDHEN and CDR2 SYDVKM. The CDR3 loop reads CASSLYTGVNTEAFF. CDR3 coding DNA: TGTGCCAGCAGTCTATACACAGGGGTGAACACTGAAGCTTTCTTT.

The chain's CDR3 is CAISEPGIGGRAGELFF. The DNA for the CDR3 is TGTGCCATCAGTGAGCCCGGGATAGGGGGCCGGGCCGGGGAGCTGTTTTTT. V gene TRBV10-3 combines with J gene TRBJ2-2, with TRBD1 identical over 7 bases. This CDR3 contains 17 residues. V lost 2 bases and J lost 6; bases outside the gene matches: 12. Germline assignment: CDR1 ENHRY and CDR2 SYGVKD.

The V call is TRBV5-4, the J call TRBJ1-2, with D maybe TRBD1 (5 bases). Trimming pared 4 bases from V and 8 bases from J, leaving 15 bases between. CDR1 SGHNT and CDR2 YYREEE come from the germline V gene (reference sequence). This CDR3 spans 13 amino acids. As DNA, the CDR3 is TGTGCCAGCAGCGGAACGGGGGTTGGAGGCTACACCTTC. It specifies CASSGTGVGGYTF.

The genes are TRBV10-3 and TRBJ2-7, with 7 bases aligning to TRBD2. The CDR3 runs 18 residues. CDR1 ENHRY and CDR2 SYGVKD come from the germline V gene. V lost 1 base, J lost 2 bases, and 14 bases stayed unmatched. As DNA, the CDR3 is TGTGCCATCAGTGAGTTTCTAACGGTGGCGGGGGAGACCTACGAGCAGTACTTC. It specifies CAISEFLTVAGETYEQYF.

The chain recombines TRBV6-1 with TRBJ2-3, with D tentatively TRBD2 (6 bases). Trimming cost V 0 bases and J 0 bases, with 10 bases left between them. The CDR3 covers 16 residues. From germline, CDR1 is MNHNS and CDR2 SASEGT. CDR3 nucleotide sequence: TGTGCCAGCAGTGAAGCTGGAGGGAGGAGCACAGATACGCAGTATTTT. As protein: CASSEAGGRSTDTQYF.

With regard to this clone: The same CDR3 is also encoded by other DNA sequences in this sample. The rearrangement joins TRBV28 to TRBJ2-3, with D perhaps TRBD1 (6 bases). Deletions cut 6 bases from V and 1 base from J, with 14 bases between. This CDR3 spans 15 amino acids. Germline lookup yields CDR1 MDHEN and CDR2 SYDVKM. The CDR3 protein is CASSLGGSGTDTQYF. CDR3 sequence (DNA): TGTGCCAGCAGCCTTGGGGGCTCCGGCACAGATACGCAGTATTTT. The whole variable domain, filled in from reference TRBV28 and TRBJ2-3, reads DVKVTQSSRYLVKRTGEKVFLECVQDMDHENMFWYRQDPGLGLRLIYFSYDVKMKEKGDIPEGYSVSREKKERFSLILESASTNQTSMYLCASSLGGSGTDTQYFGPGTRLTVL.

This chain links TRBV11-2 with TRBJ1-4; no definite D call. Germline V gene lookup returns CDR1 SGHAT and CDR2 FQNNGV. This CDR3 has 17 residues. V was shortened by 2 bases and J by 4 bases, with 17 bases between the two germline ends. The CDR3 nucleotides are TGTGCCAGCAGCTTACGGCCCCAGGAAGCGTATAATGAAAAACTGTTTTTT. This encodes CASSLRPQEAYNEKLFF.

The CDR3 DNA reads TGTGCCAGCTCCTCATCGGGGTACGGCGAGCAGTACTTC. Its protein is CASSSSGYGEQYF. The V and J genes are TRBV9 and TRBJ2-7; D might be TRBD2 (5 bases). The V end lost 7 bases, the J end lost 6 bases, and 17 bases lay between the germline ends. The CDR3 totals 13 residues. Germline loops: CDR1 SGDLS, CDR2 YYNGEE.